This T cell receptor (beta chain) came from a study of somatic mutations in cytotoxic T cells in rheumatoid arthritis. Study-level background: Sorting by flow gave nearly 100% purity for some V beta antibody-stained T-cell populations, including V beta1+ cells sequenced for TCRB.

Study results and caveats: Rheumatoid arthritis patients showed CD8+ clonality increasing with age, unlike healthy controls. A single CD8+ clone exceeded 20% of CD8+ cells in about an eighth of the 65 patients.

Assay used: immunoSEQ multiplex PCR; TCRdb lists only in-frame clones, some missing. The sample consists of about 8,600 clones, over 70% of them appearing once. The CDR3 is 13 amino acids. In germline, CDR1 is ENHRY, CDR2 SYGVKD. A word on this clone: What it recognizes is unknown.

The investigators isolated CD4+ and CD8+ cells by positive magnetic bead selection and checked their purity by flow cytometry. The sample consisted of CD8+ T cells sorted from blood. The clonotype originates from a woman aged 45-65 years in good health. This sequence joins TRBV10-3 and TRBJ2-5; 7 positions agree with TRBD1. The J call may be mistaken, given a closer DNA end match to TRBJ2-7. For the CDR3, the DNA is TGTGCCATCGTAGGGGGCCCAACCTACGAGCAGTACTTC. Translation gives CAIVGGPTYEQYF.